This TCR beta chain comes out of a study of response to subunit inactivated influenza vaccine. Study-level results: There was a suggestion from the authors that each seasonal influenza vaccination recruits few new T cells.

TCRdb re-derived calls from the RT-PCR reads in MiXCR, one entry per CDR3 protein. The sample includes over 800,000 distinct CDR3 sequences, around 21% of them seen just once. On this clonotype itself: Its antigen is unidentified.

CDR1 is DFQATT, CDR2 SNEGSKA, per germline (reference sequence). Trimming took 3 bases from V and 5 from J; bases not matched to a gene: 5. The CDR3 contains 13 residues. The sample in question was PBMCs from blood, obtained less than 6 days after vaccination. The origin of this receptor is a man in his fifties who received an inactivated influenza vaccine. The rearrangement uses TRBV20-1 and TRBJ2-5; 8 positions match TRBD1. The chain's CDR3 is CSASDRGLETQYF. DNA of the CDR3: TGCAGTGCTAGCGACAGGGGTTTGGAGACCCAGTACTTC.